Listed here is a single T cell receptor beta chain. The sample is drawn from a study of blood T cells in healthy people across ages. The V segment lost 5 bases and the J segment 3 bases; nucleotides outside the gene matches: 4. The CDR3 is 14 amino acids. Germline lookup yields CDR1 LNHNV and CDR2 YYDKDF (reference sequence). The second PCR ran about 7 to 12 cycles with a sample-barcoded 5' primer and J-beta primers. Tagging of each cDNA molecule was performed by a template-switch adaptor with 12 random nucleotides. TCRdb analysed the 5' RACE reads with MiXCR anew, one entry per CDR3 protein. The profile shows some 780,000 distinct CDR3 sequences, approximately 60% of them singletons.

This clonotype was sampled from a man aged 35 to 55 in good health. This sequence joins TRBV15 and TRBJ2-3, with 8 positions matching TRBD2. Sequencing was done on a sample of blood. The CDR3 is CATSFAGGTDTQYF. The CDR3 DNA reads TGTGCCACCAGCTTCGCGGGAGGTACAGATACGCAGTATTTT.